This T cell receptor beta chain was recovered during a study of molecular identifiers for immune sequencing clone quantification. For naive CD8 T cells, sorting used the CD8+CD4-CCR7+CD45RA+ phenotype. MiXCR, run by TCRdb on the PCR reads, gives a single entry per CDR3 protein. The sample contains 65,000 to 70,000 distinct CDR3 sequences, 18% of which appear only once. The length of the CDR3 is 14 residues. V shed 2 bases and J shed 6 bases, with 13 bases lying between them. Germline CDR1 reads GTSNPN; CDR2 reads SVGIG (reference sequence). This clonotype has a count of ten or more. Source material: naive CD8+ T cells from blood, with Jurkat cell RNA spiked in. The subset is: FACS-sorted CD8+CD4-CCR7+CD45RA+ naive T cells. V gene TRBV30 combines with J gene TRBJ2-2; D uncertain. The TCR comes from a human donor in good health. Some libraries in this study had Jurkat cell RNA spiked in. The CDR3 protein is CAWSTGVGPGELFF. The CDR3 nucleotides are TGTGCCTGGAGTACTGGGGTCGGGCCCGGGGAGCTGTTTTTT. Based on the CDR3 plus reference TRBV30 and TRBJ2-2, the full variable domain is SQTIHQWPATLVQPVGSPLSLECTVEGTSNPNLYWYRQAAGRGLQLLFYSVGIGQISSEVPQNLSASRPQDRQFILSSKKLLLSDSGFYLCAWSTGVGPGELFFGEGSRLTVL.